A single TCR beta chain is shown here with its context. This entry is derived from a study of blood T cell repertoires in COVID-19. TCRdb keeps only in-frame clones here, not all; method: immunoSEQ multiplex PCR. The data contain 70,000 or so clones, around nine tenths of them singletons. V lost 5 bases to trimming and J lost 11 bases; unmatched junction nucleotides: 7. The CDR3 sequence is 13 residues long. Material for sequencing was peripheral blood. The chain carries TRBV12-3 or TRBV12-4 and TRBJ1-1; 11 nucleotides line up with TRBD1. The receptor was derived from a woman aged 55 to 70 with acute or convalescent COVID-19. The CDR3 DNA follows: TGTGCCAGCAGTCTTAGGACAGGGGGCGACGCTTTCTTT. As protein: CASSLRTGGDAFF.